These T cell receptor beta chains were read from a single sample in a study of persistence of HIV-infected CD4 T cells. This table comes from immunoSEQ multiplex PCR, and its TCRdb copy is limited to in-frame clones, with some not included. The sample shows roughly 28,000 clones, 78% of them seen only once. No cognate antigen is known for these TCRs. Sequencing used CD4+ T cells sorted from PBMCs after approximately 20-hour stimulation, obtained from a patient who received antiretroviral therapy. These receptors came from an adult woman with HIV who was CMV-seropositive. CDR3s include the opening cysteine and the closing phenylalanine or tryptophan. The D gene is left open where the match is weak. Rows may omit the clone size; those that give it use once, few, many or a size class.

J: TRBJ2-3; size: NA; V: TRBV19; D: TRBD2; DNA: TGTGCCAGTAGTTCTAGCGGGGGGGCAGATACGCAGTATTTT; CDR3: CASSSSGGADTQYF
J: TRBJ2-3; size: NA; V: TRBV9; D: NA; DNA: TGTGCCAGCAGCGTAGATTATACAGGGTTTAGGTCAGATACGCAGTATTTT; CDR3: CASSVDYTGFRSDTQYF
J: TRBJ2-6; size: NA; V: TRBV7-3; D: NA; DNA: TGTGCCAGCAGCCTGGACGGGACCATAGGCTCTGGGGCCAACGTCCTGACTTTC; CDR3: CASSLDGTIGSGANVLTF
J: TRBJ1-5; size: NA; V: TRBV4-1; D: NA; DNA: TGCGCCAGCAGCCCGGGGGGGTATCAGCCCCAGCATTTT; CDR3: CASSPGGYQPQHF
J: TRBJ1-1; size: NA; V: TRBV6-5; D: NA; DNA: TGTGCCAGCACAGACAGAGGCCACACTGAAGCTTTCTTT; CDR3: CASTDRGHTEAFF
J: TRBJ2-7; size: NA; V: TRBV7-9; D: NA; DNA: TGTGCCAGCAGCTTAGAGGGAACCTACGAGCAGTACTTC; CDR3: CASSLEGTYEQYF
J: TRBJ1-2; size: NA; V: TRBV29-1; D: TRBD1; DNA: TGCAGCGTTTCACAGGGGGAGTATGGCTACACCTTC; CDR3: CSVSQGEYGYTF
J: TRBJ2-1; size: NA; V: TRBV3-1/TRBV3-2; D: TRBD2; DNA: TGTGCCAGCAGCCAAGGAGGGACTAGCGGGGGAGGTGAGCAGTTCTTC; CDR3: CASSQGGTSGGGEQFF
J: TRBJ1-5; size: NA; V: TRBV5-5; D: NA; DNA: TGTGCCAGCAGCTTGGGGTTTAGGGGGACTCAGCCCCAGCATTTT; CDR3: CASSLGFRGTQPQHF
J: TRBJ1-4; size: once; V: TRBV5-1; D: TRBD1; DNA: TGCGCCAGCAGCTCAGGGGGGAGGGTTGATGAAAAACTGTTTTTT; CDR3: CASSSGGRVDEKLFF
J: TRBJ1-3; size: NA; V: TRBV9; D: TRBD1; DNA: TGTGCCAGCAGCGTTGGGGACAGCTCTGGAAACACCATATATTTT; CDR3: CASSVGDSSGNTIYF
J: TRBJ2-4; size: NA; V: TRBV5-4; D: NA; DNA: TGTGCCAGCAGCCTTAAGGAGAACAACATTCAGTACTTC; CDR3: CASSLKENNIQYF
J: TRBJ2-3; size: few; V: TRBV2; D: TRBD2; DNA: TGTGCCAGCAGTGAAGAGCGGACTAGCGGGGGCTCCACAGATACGCAGTATTTT; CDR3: CASSEERTSGGSTDTQYF
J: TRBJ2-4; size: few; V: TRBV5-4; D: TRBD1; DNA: TGTGCCAGCAGCTTGGCAGGGGGCCCCCAAAACATTCAGTACTTC; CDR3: CASSLAGGPQNIQYF
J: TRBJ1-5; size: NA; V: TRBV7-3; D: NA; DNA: TGTGCCAGCAGCTTAACCTCAGGAAGCAATCAGCCCCAGCATTTT; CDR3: CASSLTSGSNQPQHF
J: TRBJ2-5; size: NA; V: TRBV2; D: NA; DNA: TGTGCCAGCAGTACATGGACGTCCCGGGAGACCCAGTACTTC; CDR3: CASSTWTSRETQYF
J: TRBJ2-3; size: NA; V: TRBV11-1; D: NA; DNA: TGTGCCAGCAGCTTAAACCCCACGAAAACAGATACGCAGTATTTT; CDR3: CASSLNPTKTDTQYF
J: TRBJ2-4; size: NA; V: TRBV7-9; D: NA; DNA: TGTGCCAGCAGCTTTTTAGCCAAAAACATTCAGTACTTC; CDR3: CASSFLAKNIQYF
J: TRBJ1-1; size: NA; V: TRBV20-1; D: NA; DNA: TGCAGTGCTAGTCATGGGGGGACTGAAGCTTTCTTT; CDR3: CSASHGGTEAFF
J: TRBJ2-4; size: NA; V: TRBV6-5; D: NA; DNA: TGTGCCAGCAAAGGATTAGCCAAAAACATTCAGTACTTC; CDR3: CASKGLAKNIQYF
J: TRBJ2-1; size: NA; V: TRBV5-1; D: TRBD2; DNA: TGCGCCAGCAGCTTGGAGAGCGGGGAGTGGAATGAGCAGTTCTTC; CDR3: CASSLESGEWNEQFF
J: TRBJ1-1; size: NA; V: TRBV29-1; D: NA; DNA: TGCAGCGTTGAAGAGGACGGACACACTGAAGCTTTCTTT; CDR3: CSVEEDGHTEAFF
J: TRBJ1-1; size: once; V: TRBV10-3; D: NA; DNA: TGTGCCATCAGCCCACAGGGAGAGGAAACTGAAGCTTTCTTT; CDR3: CAISPQGEETEAFF
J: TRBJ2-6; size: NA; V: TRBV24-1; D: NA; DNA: TGTGCCACCAGTGATTTGCCGACCGGGCCTGGGGCCAACGTCCTGACTTTC; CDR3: CATSDLPTGPGANVLTF
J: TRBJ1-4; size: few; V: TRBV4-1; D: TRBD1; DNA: TGCGCCAGCAGCCAAGTTCAGGGGGTCGAAAAACTGTTTTTT; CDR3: CASSQVQGVEKLFF
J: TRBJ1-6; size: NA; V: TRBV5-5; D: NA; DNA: TGTGCCAGCAGAGTGGTTGGGGGCAGGGATTCACCCCTCCACTTT; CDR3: CASRVVGGRDSPLHF
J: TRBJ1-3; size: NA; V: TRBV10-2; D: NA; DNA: TGCGCCGGCTCGGCCTCTCAGGGAAACACCATATATTTT; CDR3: CAGSASQGNTIYF
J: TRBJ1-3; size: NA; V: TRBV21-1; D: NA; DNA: TGTGCCAGCAGCCATTCCCCACATACCTCTGGAAACACCATATATTTT; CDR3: CASSHSPHTSGNTIYF